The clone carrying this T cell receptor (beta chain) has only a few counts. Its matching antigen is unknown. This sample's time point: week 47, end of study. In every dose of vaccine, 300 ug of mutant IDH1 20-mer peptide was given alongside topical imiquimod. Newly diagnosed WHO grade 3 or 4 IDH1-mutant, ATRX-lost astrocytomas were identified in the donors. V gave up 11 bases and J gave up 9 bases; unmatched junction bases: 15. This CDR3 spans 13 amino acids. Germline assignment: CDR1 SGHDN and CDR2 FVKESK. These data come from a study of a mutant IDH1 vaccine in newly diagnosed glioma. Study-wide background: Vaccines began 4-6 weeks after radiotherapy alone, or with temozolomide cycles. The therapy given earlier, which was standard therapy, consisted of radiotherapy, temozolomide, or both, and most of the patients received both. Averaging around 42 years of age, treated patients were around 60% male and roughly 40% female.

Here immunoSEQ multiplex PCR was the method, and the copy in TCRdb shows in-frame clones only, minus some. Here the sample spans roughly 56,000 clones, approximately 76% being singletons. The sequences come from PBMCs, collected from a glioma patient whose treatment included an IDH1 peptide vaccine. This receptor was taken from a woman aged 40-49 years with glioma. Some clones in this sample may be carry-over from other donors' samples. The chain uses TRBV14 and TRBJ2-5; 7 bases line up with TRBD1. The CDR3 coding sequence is TGTGCCTCACGATCGGGACAGAGTTTGGCCCAGTACTTC. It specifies CASRSGQSLAQYF.